The 21 T cell receptor beta chains in this list originate from one sample, sequenced in a study of CD8+CD57+ T cells in acquired aplastic anemia. TCR beta VDJ combinations and CDR3 sequences were profiled from genomic DNA. From the reads, TCRdb called clonotypes with MiXCR, one entry per CDR3 protein. The sample has approximately 170,000 distinct CDR3 sequences; less than 50% are singletons. Individuals selected for sequencing had exhibited CD8+CD57+ cell expansion on flow cytometry. The sample was sorted CD4+, CD8+, or CD8+CD57+ T cells (not recorded which) from PBMCs. These receptors were collected from a human donor with aplastic anemia.

This clonotype was picked up many times. The V and J genes are TRBV5-1 and TRBJ1-1; the D gene is possibly TRBD1 (5 bases). The CDR3 spans 14 residues. V shed 4 bases and J shed 5 bases, with 15 bases lying between them. Per germline, CDR1 SGHRS and CDR2 YFSETQ. This CDR3 reads CASSGIERGTEAFF. The CDR3 nucleotides read TGCGCCAGCAGCGGAATAGAGAGGGGAACTGAAGCTTTCTTT.

This clonotype was counted many times. This chain uses TRBV11-2 with TRBJ2-4, with D unresolved. V was clipped by 2 bases and J by 9 bases, with 8 bases between them. Germline loops: CDR1 SGHAT, CDR2 FQNNGV. This CDR3 comprises 12 residues. The CDR3 nucleotides read TGTGCCAGCAGCTTAATGCAAGGCATTCAGTACTTC. This sequence encodes CASSLMQGIQYF.

Many counts were recorded for this clonotype. This chain connects TRBV19 to TRBJ1-4; perhaps TRBD1 as D (5 bases). Germline lookup yields CDR1 LNHDA and CDR2 SQIVND (reference sequence). CDR3 size: 12 residues. V was cut by 6 bases and J by 12 bases, with 14 bases left in between. CDR3 in amino acids: CASSRQGGELFF. The CDR3 DNA reads as TGTGCCAGTAGCCGGCAGGGTGGAGAACTGTTTTTT.

This clonotype occurred a few times. The chain carries TRBV18 and TRBJ1-5, with no clear D. This CDR3 is built from 14 residues. V lost 4 bases to trimming and J lost 3 bases, with 10 bases between them. Germline CDR1 is KGHSH and CDR2 is LQKENI. CDR3 bases: TGTGCCAGCTCACAAGGACGGTTCAATCAGCCCCAGCATTTT. It yields the protein CASSQGRFNQPQHF.

A few counts support this clonotype. The V call is TRBV7-2, the J call TRBJ2-7, with 12 bases matching TRBD2. The CDR3 is made up of 19 amino acids. Trimming at V came to 0 bases and at J to 2 bases, leaving 11 bases not matched to a gene. CDR1 and CDR2 (germline): SGHTA, FQGNSA. In nucleotides, the CDR3 is TGTGCCAGCAGCTTAGCCCCCACTAGCGGGAGGACCCCCGCCTACGAGCAGTACGTC. Translating gives CASSLAPTSGRTPAYEQYV.

This chain joins TRBV12-3 or TRBV12-4 and TRBJ2-3; no firm D call. CDR3 length: 14 residues. Trimming removed 5 bases from V and 1 base from J, with 10 bases in between. The CDR3 DNA reads as TGTGCCAGCAGTCAGACTCGAGGCACAGATACGCAGTATTTT. Translated, it gives CASSQTRGTDTQYF.

This clonotype was counted ten times or more. The chain's CDR3 is CSARGLGRRTEAFF. CDR3 DNA sequence: TGCAGCGCCAGGGGGCTAGGCCGCAGAACTGAAGCTTTCTTT. This chain connects TRBV29-1 to TRBJ1-1; 8 nucleotides agree with TRBD1. Germline values: CDR1 SQVTM, CDR2 ANQGSEA. The CDR3 sequence is 14 residues long. The V and J ends lost 7 bases and 5 bases, in that order; junction bases with no gene match: 12.

The chain has TRBV10-3 and TRBJ1-3, with unresolved D. Trimming cost V 10 bases and J 5 bases, with 18 bases left between them. This CDR3 is 14 amino acids long. Germline V lookup: CDR1 ENHRY, CDR2 SYGVKD. The CDR3: CASSLGRERNTIYF. Written as DNA, the CDR3 is TGTGCCAGCAGCCTGGGGAGGGAGAGAAACACCATATATTTT.

This chain joins TRBV5-6 and TRBJ2-3; the D is unclear. This CDR3 contains 15 residues. Per germline, CDR1 SGHDT and CDR2 YYEEEE. Trimming removed 4 bases at V and 2 bases at J, with 14 bases between. The chain's CDR3 is CASSPTTLSTDTQYF. CDR3 coding DNA: TGTGCCAGCAGCCCTACAACACTATCCACAGATACGCAGTATTTT.

Concerning this clonotype: This sequence may be a read error, since a much larger clone differs from it by one base. The chain employs TRBV19 and TRBJ2-6, with D possibly TRBD1 on 5 matching bases. CDR3 length: 16 residues. The germline V gene encodes CDR1 LNHDA and CDR2 SQIVND (reference sequence). CDR3 amino acids: CASGIYSGSGANVLTF. The CDR3 region has the DNA TGTGCCAGTGGTATATATTCAGGGTCCGGGGCCAACGTCCTGACTTTC.

This clonotype has only a few counts. The chain uses TRBV7-3 and TRBJ2-3; D is unresolved. The CDR3 has 10 residues. Trimming shortened V by 5 bases and J by 3 bases, and 0 bases separated the two germline ends. In germline, CDR1 is SGHTA, CDR2 FQGTGA. CDR3 sequence (DNA): TGTGCCAGCAGCACAGATACGCAGTATTTT. Its translation: CASSTDTQYF.

V usage is TRBV7-3 and J usage is TRBJ2-7; 9 positions match TRBD1. J gave up 5 bases and V 4 bases, and 6 bases lay outside the gene matches. Germline CDR1 is SGHTA and CDR2 is FQGTGA. The CDR3 is made up of 14 amino acids. The CDR3 nucleotides read TGTGCCAGCAGCTCGGGGACAGGGATCCACGAGCAGTACTTC. This codes for CASSSGTGIHEQYF. Complete variable domain (other parts from reference TRBV7-3 and TRBJ2-7): GAGVSQTPSNKVTEKGKYVELRCDPISGHTALYWYRQSLGQGPEFLIYFQGTGAADDSGLPNDRFFAVRPEGSVSTLKIQRTERGDSAVYLCASSSGTGIHEQYFGPGTRLTVT.

The CDR3 DNA is TGTGCCAGCAGCATCCACATGACAGGGCTGAACACTGAAGCTTTCTTT. It codes for CASSIHMTGLNTEAFF. The chain couples TRBV7-8 to TRBJ1-1, with 7 bases that match TRBD1. There are 16 residues in the CDR3. V lost 5 bases, J lost 0 bases, and 9 bases stayed unmatched. Germline V CDR1 and CDR2: SGHVS, FQNEAQ.

This clonotype was recorded at least ten times. J is TRBJ2-5 and V is TRBV7-2, with 8 bases matching TRBD2. The CDR3 is 15 amino acids. Germline V gene lookup returns CDR1 SGHTA and CDR2 FQGNSA. V gave up 5 bases and J gave up 5 bases; unmatched junction bases: 10. The CDR3 DNA sequence: TGTGCCAGCAGCCGCCCGGGGCCGGGGGGGGAGACCCAGTACTTC. Residues: CASSRPGPGGETQYF.

This clonotype was detected a few times. The CDR3 nucleotides are TGTGCCAGCAGTTCCTTATCAGAGAGCGGGGGGGCCAGTCGAGAAGATACGCAGTATTTT. Residues: CASSSLSESGGASREDTQYF. The rearrangement links TRBV6-2 or TRBV6-3 to TRBJ2-3; the match to TRBD2 covers 10 bases. The trim removed 4 bases at V and 5 bases at J, leaving 21 bases unmatched. The germline CDR1 and CDR2 sequences are MNHEY and SVGEGT. The CDR3 is made up of 20 amino acids.

The chain uses TRBV19 and TRBJ2-1; 7 positions agree with TRBD1. In germline, CDR1 is LNHDA, CDR2 SQIVND (reference sequence). The length of the CDR3 is 13 residues. V was pared by 9 bases and J by 9 bases, with 11 bases of the junction left unmatched. CDR3 sequence (DNA): TGTGCCAGCGTACCCGACAGGGCCGGTGAGCAGTTCTTC. It translates to CASVPDRAGEQFF.

V usage is TRBV5-6 and J usage is TRBJ1-6; TRBD1 agrees at 8 bases. Germline trimming cut 3 bases from V and 7 bases from J; bases unmatched to any gene: 3. Germline V gene sequence: CDR1 SGHDT, CDR2 YYEEEE. The CDR3 runs 14 residues. The CDR3: CASSSGQVNSPLHF. CDR3 DNA sequence: TGTGCCAGCAGCTCGGGACAGGTGAATTCACCCCTCCACTTT.

The chain recombines TRBV19 with TRBJ1-5; no clear D. Germline assignment: CDR1 LNHDA and CDR2 SQIVND (reference sequence). Trimming took 3 bases from V and 5 from J, leaving 14 bases between them. CDR3 length: 15 amino acids. The DNA for the CDR3 is TGTGCCAGTAGTATCGGCGGGCAGCGAGATCAGCCCCAGCATTTT. Amino acids: CASSIGGQRDQPQHF.

V usage is TRBV7-2 and J usage is TRBJ2-3; D not certain. The CDR3 extends over 13 amino acids. V lost 3 bases and J 5 bases, leaving 9 bases between the germline ends. Germline values: CDR1 SGHTA, CDR2 FQGNSA. The CDR3 is CASSFKRLDTQYF. In DNA, the CDR3 is TGTGCCAGCAGCTTTAAGCGTCTAGATACGCAGTATTTT.

This clonotype occurred a few times. This chain connects TRBV11-3 to TRBJ2-7; 8 bases agree with TRBD2. With 1 base clipped from V and 1 base from J, the junction kept 3 bases outside the gene matches. The CDR3 has 15 amino acids. Germline assignment: CDR1 SGHNT and CDR2 YENEEA. The CDR3 is CASSLAGGASYEQYF. The DNA of the CDR3 is TGTGCCAGCAGCTTAGCGGGAGGGGCGTCCTACGAGCAGTACTTC.

Turning to this clonotype: A much larger clone lies one base from this, so it may be a read error. The rearrangement links TRBV30 to TRBJ1-6, with TRBD1 matching 7 bases. Losses at the gene ends were 2 bases for V and 6 bases for J; bases not matched to a gene: 7. Per germline, CDR1 GTSNPN and CDR2 SVGIG (reference sequence). The CDR3 loop spans 15 amino acids. CDR3 DNA sequence: TGTGCCTGGAGTACAGGGGAAATTGGTAATTCACCCCTCCACTTT. Residues: CAWSTGEIGNSPLHF.